The subject of this entry is one T cell receptor beta chain. Its specificity is unknown. The data belong to a study of T cell repertoires in cytomegalovirus infection. As for the study in general: Carrying CMV and the relevant HLA type showed in public TCR beta signatures.

In germline, CDR1 is SGHTA, CDR2 FQGNSA. V was pared by 7 bases and J by 2 bases, with 16 bases between. The CDR3 contains 15 residues. TCRdb independently ran MiXCR on the reads; one entry per CDR3 protein. The sample records roughly 180,000 distinct CDR3 sequences, roughly 28% being singletons. Whole-study findings and limits: In two of eight donors, the top clonotype was HLA-C-restricted CMV-specific. Accumulated public TCR beta family frequency recognized individuals carrying CMV together with the relevant HLA.

V gene TRBV7-2 combines with J gene TRBJ2-3, with D hard to call. Sequenced sample: PBMCs. The source is a human donor in good health (CMV status not recorded). Some clones in this sample may be carry-over from other donors' samples. The CDR3 nucleotides are TGTGCCAGCAACTCTAGATGGGATCACACAGATACGCAGTATTTT. Translation: CASNSRWDHTDTQYF.